Listed below are T cell receptor beta chains from one sample, sequenced in a study of shared clonotypes between healthy human individuals. Profiled with immunoSEQ multiplex PCR; TCRdb holds only in-frame clones, not every one. Of about 1 million clones in the sample, under 80% were seen once. The sequencing sample was made of memory CD4+ T cells sorted from blood. The source is a man between 18 and 29 years old in good health. The CDR3 runs from the conserved cysteine through the conserved F or W. The D gene is left open where the match is weak. Only some rows state a clone size, as once, few, many or a class for expanded clones.

v_call	d_call	clone_size	j_call	cdr3_nt	cdr3_aa
TRBV19	-	-	TRBJ2-1	TGTGCCAGTACGGGGGGCCAGAACAATGAGCAGTTCTTC	CASTGGQNNEQFF
TRBV29-1	-	-	TRBJ1-2	TGCAGCGTTGAGGGAAGAGGGGGACTCGCCAACTATGGCTACACCTTC	CSVEGRGGLANYGYTF
TRBV5-1	-	-	TRBJ2-3	TGCGCCAGCAGCTTGGCCGGCAGTGGGGGAGATACGCAGTATTTT	CASSLAGSGGDTQYF
TRBV19	TRBD1	-	TRBJ2-7	TGTGCCAGTAGTAAGGGACAGGGATACTCCTACGAGCAGTACTTC	CASSKGQGYSYEQYF
TRBV7-8	TRBD1	-	TRBJ1-3	TGTGCCAGCAGCAAAGACAGGGGGTCTGGAAACACCATATATTTT	CASSKDRGSGNTIYF
TRBV4-1	-	few	TRBJ1-2	TGCGCCAGCAGCCAAGAATCTGGGGGAGCAGGCTTTGGGGGCTACACCTTC	CASSQESGGAGFGGYTF
TRBV7-9	-	-	TRBJ1-3	TGTGCCAGCAGCTTAGCCGTCCAAAACACCATATATTTT	CASSLAVQNTIYF
TRBV5-1	-	-	TRBJ2-3	TGCGCCAGCAGCTCCCAACCCGGCACAGATACGCAGTATTTT	CASSSQPGTDTQYF
TRBV27	-	few	TRBJ1-5	TGTGCCAGCAGTTTATGGGGCACCTCGGGTCAGCCCCAGCATTTT	CASSLWGTSGQPQHF
TRBV6-1	TRBD1	-	TRBJ2-1	TGTGCCAGCAGTGTATTCCAGGGGGTAAACCTGAACAATGAGCAGTTCTTC	CASSVFQGVNLNNEQFF
TRBV18	TRBD2	once	TRBJ2-7	TGTGCCAGCTCACCAATTGGGGGGGAAAGCGAGCAGTACTTC	CASSPIGGESEQYF
TRBV30	-	-	TRBJ2-3	TGTGCCTGGAGTGGAAATACGCAGTATTTT	CAWSGNTQYF